The 13 T cell receptor beta chains in this list originate from one sample, sequenced in a study of blood T cell repertoires in COVID-19. Some clones are missing from TCRdb's copy, which holds only in-frame ones; the method was immunoSEQ multiplex PCR. The sample has 250,000 to 350,000 clones, about nine tenths seen once; the top ten hold approximately 6.5%. The sequencing input was peripheral blood. All receptors derive from a woman in her forties or fifties with COVID-19, enrolled during active disease.

The J gene is TRBJ1-1, the V gene TRBV10-3; no clear D gene. This CDR3 spans 13 amino acids. V was shortened by 7 bases and J by 11 bases, with 20 bases between the two germline ends. Looked up from germline, CDR1 is ENHRY and CDR2 is SYGVKD. The CDR3 DNA is TGTGCCATCAAAGAAACACCATCAACAGTTGCTTTCTTT. Amino acids: CAIKETPSTVAFF.

The chain carries TRBV7-2 and TRBJ2-1; D call uncertain. V was clipped by 5 bases and J by 5 bases, with 10 bases between them. The germline V gene encodes CDR1 SGHTA and CDR2 FQGNSA. The CDR3 length is 13 residues. The CDR3 DNA is TGTGCCAGCAGCACAGATTCTGACAATGAGCAGTTCTTC. It is translated as CASSTDSDNEQFF. The variable domain in full, with the rest retrieved from reference TRBV7-2 and TRBJ2-1, is GAGVSQSPSNKVTEKGKDVELRCDPISGHTALYWYRQSLGQGLEFLIYFQGNSAPDKSGLPSDRFSAERTGGSVSTLTIQRTQQEDSAVYLCASSTDSDNEQFFGPGTRLTVL.

The V call is TRBV29-1, the J call TRBJ1-5; perhaps TRBD1 as D (5 bases). The CDR3 loop spans 14 amino acids. Germline V gene sequence: CDR1 SQVTM, CDR2 ANQGSEA. V was shortened by 1 base and J by 7 bases, with 14 bases between the two germline ends. The CDR3 protein is CSVEVGTGGQPQHF. The CDR3 DNA reads as TGCAGCGTTGAAGTGGGAACAGGAGGGCAGCCCCAGCATTTT.

This clone was detected only once. The CDR3 sequence: CSVLLYNEQFF. The CDR3 DNA reads TGCAGCGTCTTACTCTACAATGAGCAGTTCTTC. The rearrangement joins TRBV29-1 to TRBJ2-1; no definite D call. V was shortened by 6 bases and J by 3 bases, with 6 bases between the two germline ends. The CDR3 totals 11 residues. Germline V gives CDR1 SQVTM, CDR2 ANQGSEA.

This clone was detected once. The V gene is TRBV6-4, the J gene TRBJ1-5, with 7 bases that match TRBD1. This CDR3 spans 17 amino acids. Germline-derived CDR1 and CDR2 are MRHNA and SNTAGT. V was clipped by 4 bases and J by 0 bases; unmatched bases: 9. The CDR3 region is CASSAAGTATSNQPQHF. The CDR3 coding sequence is TGTGCCAGCAGTGCAGCCGGGACAGCAACTAGCAATCAGCCCCAGCATTTT.

The count of this clone is one. The CDR3 loop reads CASSKEKTGQDSYEQYF. The CDR3 DNA sequence: TGTGCCAGCAGCAAAGAAAAAACGGGACAGGACTCCTACGAGCAGTACTTC. The V and J genes are TRBV21-1 and TRBJ2-7; the table's D call of TRBD1 was not tested on the DNA. TRBV21-1 is a known pseudogene. The length of the CDR3 is 17 residues.

V gene TRBV10-3 combines with J gene TRBJ2-1; TRBD2 aligns across 8 bases. Losses at the gene ends were 1 base for V and 6 bases for J; bases not matched to a gene: 2. Germline values: CDR1 ENHRY, CDR2 SYGVKD. This CDR3 region has 14 residues. The CDR3 loop is CAISEWLAGNEQFF. The CDR3 region has the DNA TGTGCCATCAGTGAGTGGCTAGCGGGCAATGAGCAGTTCTTC.

The chain employs TRBV11-3 and TRBJ1-4; D is ambiguous. Trimming pared 1 base from V and 0 bases from J, leaving 15 bases between. This CDR3 region has 18 residues. Germline-derived CDR1 and CDR2 are SGHNT and YENEEA. CDR3 in amino acids: CASSLGGQAWSTNEKLFF. CDR3 DNA sequence: TGTGCCAGCAGCTTAGGTGGGCAGGCCTGGTCAACTAATGAAAAACTGTTTTTT.

The chain combines TRBV7-2 with TRBJ2-3; D is ambiguous. This CDR3 has 14 residues. Germline loops: CDR1 SGHTA, CDR2 FQGNSA. Trimming shortened V by 5 bases and J by 0 bases, and 9 bases separated the two germline ends. This CDR3 is CASSQYTSTDTQYF. CDR3 DNA: TGTGCCAGCAGCCAGTACACGAGCACAGATACGCAGTATTTT.

This clone was counted once. The chain couples TRBV7-9 to TRBJ2-6, with D possibly being TRBD1 (6 bases). The CDR3 contains 18 residues. Per germline, CDR1 SEHNR and CDR2 FQNEAQ (reference sequence). V was shortened by 0 bases and J by 4 bases, with 16 bases between the two germline ends. The CDR3 DNA is TGTGCCAGCAGCTTAGCGCAGAGGGGGTTGTCCGGGGCCAACGTCCTGACTTTC. Translated: CASSLAQRGLSGANVLTF.

This chain joins TRBV12-5 and TRBJ1-5; possibly TRBD1 for D (5 bases). Trimming stripped 6 bases from V and 0 bases from J, with 12 bases between. Germline CDR1 LGHNT, CDR2 FRNRAP. The CDR3 runs 15 residues. The CDR3 spells CASGADRYSNQPQHF. In DNA, the CDR3 is TGTGCTAGTGGGGCCGACAGATATAGCAATCAGCCCCAGCATTTT.

The chain employs TRBV18 and TRBJ2-1, with no clear D. Per the germline V gene, CDR1 is KGHSH and CDR2 is LQKENI. V was trimmed by 4 bases and J by 7 bases, leaving 8 bases between them. This CDR3 region has 12 residues. The CDR3 reads CASSLADNEQFF. DNA of the CDR3: TGTGCCAGCTCACTAGCTGATAATGAGCAGTTCTTC.

A single count supports this clone. The chain is built from TRBV6-5 and TRBJ1-1; no definite D call. V was shortened by 6 bases and J by 4 bases, with 18 bases between the two germline ends. The germline V gene encodes CDR1 MNHEY and CDR2 SVGAGI. The CDR3 is 15 residues long. This CDR3 is CASSRGAKGGTEAFF. The CDR3 DNA is TGTGCCAGCAGCCGGGGAGCCAAGGGTGGCACTGAAGCTTTCTTT.